The present TCR beta chain was sequenced within a study of CD8 T cells in ankylosing spondylitis. Study-level findings and limits: Both synovial fluid and blood in reactive arthritis had previously been reported to carry some motif variants. Matched ankylosing spondylitis synovial fluid reportedly showed significant enrichment of disease-linked clones. Characteristic, it appeared, of ankylosing spondylitis blood was a TCR beta motif of roughly eight highly homologous variants.

Trimming stripped 0 bases from V and 1 base from J, with 19 bases between. From germline, CDR1 is MNHEY and CDR2 SVGAGI. This CDR3 is 19 amino acids long. The table lists this clonotype with many counts. What it binds is unknown. TCRdb redid the calling of the 5' RACE reads with MiXCR, one entry per CDR3 protein. The sample includes about 130,000 distinct CDR3 sequences, about a tenth seen only once; the top ten take approximately 3.4%. The receptor was isolated from a male donor with ankylosing spondylitis or in good health (not recorded which). The genes are TRBV6-5 and TRBJ2-1; possible D gene TRBD2, 6 bases. Sequenced sample: blood, either unsorted or a sorted T cell fraction (not recorded which). The chain's CDR3 is CASSYSGLAIQGSYNEQFF. The CDR3 coding sequence is TGTGCCAGCAGTTACTCGGGGCTAGCGATCCAGGGATCCTACAATGAGCAGTTCTTC.